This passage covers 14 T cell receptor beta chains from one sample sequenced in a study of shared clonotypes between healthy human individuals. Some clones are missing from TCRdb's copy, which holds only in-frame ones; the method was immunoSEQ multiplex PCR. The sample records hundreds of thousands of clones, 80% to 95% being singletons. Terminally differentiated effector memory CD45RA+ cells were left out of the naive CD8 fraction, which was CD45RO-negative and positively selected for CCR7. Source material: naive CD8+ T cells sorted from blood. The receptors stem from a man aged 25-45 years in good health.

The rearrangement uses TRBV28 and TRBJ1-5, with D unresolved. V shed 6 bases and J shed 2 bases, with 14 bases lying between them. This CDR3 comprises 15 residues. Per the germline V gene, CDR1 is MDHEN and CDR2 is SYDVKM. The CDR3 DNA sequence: TGTGCCAGCAGCCTAGAGGGAATTCGCAATCAGCCCCAGCATTTT. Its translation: CASSLEGIRNQPQHF.

CDR3 protein: CATGSGAEAFF. The CDR3, as DNA: TGTGCCACCGGGTCAGGTGCTGAAGCTTTCTTT. This chain connects TRBV15 to TRBJ1-1; D uncertain. Germline CDR1 LNHNV, CDR2 YYDKDF (reference sequence). Trimming shortened V by 8 bases and J by 6 bases, and 10 bases separated the two germline ends. The CDR3 loop spans 11 amino acids. Based on the CDR3 plus reference TRBV15 and TRBJ1-1, the full variable domain is DAMVIQNPRYQVTQFGKPVTLSCSQTLNHNVMYWYQQKSSQAPKLLFHYYDKDFNNEADTPDNFQSRRPNTSFCFLDIRSPGLGDTAMYLCATGSGAEAFFGQGTRLTVV.

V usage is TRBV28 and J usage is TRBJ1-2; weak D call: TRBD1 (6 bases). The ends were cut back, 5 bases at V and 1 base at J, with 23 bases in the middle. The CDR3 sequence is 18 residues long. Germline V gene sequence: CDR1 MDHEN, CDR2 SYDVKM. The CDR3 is CASSGYDRPDGRNYGYTF. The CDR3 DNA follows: TGTGCCAGCAGTGGGTACGACAGGCCCGACGGACGTAACTATGGCTACACCTTC.

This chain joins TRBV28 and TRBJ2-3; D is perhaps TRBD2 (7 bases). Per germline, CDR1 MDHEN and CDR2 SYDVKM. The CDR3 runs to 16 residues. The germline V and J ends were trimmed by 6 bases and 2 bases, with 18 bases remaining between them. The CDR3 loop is CASSPLTGRDTDTQYF. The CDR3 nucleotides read TGTGCCAGCAGCCCCCTAACAGGGAGGGACACAGATACGCAGTATTTT.

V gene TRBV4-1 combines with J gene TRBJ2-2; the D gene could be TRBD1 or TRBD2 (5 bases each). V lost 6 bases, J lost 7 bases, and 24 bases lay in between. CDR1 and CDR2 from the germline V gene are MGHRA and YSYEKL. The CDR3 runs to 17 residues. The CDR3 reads CASRSLTGTSMIGELFF. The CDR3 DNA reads TGCGCCAGCAGGTCCCTAACCGGGACGTCGATGATCGGGGAGCTGTTTTTT.

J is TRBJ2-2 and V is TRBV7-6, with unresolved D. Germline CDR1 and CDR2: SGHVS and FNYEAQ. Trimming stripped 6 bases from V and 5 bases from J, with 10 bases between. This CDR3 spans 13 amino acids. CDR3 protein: CASSRIGTGELFF. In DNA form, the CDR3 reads TGTGCCAGCAGTCGTATTGGGACCGGGGAGCTGTTTTTT.

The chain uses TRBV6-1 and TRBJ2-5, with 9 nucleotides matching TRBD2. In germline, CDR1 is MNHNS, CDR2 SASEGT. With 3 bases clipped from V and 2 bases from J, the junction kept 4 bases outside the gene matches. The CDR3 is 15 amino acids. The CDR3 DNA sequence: TGTGCCAGCAGTGAGTGGACTAGCGAACAAGAGACCCAGTACTTC. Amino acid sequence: CASSEWTSEQETQYF.

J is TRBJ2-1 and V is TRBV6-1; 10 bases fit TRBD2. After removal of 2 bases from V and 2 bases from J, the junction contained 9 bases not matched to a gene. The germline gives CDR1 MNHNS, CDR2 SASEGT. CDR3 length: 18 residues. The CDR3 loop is CASSELAGATWAYNEQFF. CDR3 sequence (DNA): TGTGCCAGCAGTGAACTAGCGGGAGCAACCTGGGCCTACAATGAGCAGTTCTTC.

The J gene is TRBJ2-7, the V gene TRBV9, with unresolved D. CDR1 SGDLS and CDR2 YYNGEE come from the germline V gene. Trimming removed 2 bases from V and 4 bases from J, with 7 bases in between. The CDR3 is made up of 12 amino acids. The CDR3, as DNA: TGTGCCAGCAGCGTCTCACCTTACGAGCAGTACTTC. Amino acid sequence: CASSVSPYEQYF.

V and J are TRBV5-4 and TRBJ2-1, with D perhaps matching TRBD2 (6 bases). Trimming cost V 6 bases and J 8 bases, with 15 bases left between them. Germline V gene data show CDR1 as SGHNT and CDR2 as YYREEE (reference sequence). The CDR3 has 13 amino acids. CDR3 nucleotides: TGTGCCAGCATGGACGGGAGCGCAGATGAGCAGTTCTTC. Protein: CASMDGSADEQFF.

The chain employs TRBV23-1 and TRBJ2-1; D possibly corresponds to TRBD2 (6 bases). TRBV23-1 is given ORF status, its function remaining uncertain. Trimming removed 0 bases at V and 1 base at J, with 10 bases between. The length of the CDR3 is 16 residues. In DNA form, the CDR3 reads TGCGCCAGCAGTCAATCGACTAGATGTTCCTACAATGAGCAGTTCTTC. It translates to CASSQSTRCSYNEQFF.

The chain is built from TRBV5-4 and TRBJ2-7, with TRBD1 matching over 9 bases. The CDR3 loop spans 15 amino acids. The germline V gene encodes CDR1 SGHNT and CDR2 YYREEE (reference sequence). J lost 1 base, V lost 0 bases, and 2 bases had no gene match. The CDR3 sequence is CASSLGQGGSYEQYF. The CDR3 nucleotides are TGTGCCAGCAGCTTGGGACAGGGGGGGTCCTACGAGCAGTACTTC.

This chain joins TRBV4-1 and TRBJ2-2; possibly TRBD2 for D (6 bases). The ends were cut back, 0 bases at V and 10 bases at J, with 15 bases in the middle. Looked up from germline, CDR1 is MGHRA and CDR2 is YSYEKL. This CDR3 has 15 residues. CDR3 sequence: CASSQDSSGTLELFF. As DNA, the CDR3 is TGCGCCAGCAGCCAAGATTCCTCCGGGACTTTGGAGCTGTTTTTT.

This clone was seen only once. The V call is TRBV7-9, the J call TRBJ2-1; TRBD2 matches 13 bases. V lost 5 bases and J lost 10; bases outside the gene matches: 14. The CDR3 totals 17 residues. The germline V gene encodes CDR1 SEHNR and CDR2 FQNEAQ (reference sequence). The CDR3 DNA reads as TGTGCCAGCAGCCCCACTAGCGGGAGGGCTAAATATGGCGAGCAGTTCTTC. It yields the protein CASSPTSGRAKYGEQFF.